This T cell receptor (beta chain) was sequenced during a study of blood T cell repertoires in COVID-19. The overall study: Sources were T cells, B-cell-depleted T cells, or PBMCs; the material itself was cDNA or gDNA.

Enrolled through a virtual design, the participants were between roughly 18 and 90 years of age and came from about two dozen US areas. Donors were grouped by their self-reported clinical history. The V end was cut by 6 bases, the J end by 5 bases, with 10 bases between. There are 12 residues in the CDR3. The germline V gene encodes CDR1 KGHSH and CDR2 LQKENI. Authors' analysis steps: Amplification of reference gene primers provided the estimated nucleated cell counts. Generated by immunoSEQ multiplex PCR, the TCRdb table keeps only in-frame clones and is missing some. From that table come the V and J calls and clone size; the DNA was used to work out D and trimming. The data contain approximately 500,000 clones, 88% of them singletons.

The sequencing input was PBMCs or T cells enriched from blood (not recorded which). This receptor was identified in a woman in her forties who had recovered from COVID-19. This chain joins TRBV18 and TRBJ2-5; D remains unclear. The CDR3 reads CASSSFGETQYF. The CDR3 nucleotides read TGTGCCAGCTCGTCCTTCGGGGAGACCCAGTACTTC.